This T cell receptor beta chain emerged from a study of OX40 agonist ivuxolimab in advanced cancers. Overall study: Patients were infused with ivuxolimab every 2 weeks at 0.01 to 10 mg/kg.

Drawing of blood for sampling happened at baseline, at cycle 4 day 1, and at cycle 7 day 1. Sequenced by immunoSEQ multiplex PCR; TCRdb stores in-frame clones only, minus some. This sample has around 18,000 clones, with roughly 88% found just once. The CDR3 consists of 16 residues. Losses at the gene ends were 4 bases for V and 3 bases for J; bases not matched to a gene: 8. Germline V CDR1 and CDR2: LNHDA, SQIVND (reference sequence). This chain joins TRBV19 and TRBJ2-1, with 8 bases identical to TRBD2. This receptor was obtained from an adult with an advanced solid tumor such as melanoma, head and neck, liver or kidney cancer. Sequences were derived from CD4+ or CD8+ T cells sorted from blood, sampled in a trial of the OX40 agonist ivuxolimab. CDR3 nucleotides: TGTGCCAGTAGTACTCCGGGACTAGGGTTCTACAATGAGCAGTTCTTC. Its protein is CASSTPGLGFYNEQFF.